What follows describes a single T cell receptor (beta chain). This clone has just one count. Its antigen is still unknown. Qualities for individual bases were not recorded, and no much larger clone is one base off. For TCRbeta CDR3 sequencing, genomic DNA from the sorted cells was extracted using the QIAGEN DNeasy Blood and Tissue Kit. Through immunoSEQ, high-throughput TCRbeta CDR3 sequencing was done commercially, including PCR amplification with internal controls and bias correction. The authors' analysis ran thus. A unique productive TCRbeta sequence was defined by the CDR3 nucleotide sequence when primers matched, and otherwise by the CDR3 amino acid sequence together with the Vbeta and Jbeta genes. Sorting error was corrected by removing sequences shared between sorted populations at a frequency ratio of 2:1 or less, and the remaining shared sequences were assigned to the higher population. Donor-reactive sequences were defined as at least 5-fold expanded in CFSE-low cells versus unstimulated cells, with frequency of at least 0.01% in CFSE-low cells. Repertoire divergence was quantified by Jensen-Shannon divergence using the top 100 TCRbeta sequences ranked by frequency. For samples with multiple sequencing runs, sorting error was corrected in each run separately before the runs were combined. What TCRdb holds here is the immuneACCESS table cut down to in-frame rearrangements. Part of the clones is not present; checked against another copy, under half of the missing clones reflect an unresolved V gene, and the others are unexplained. The DNA gave D and trimming, while V, J and clone size come from that table. This sample comprises about 110,000 clones, about 90% of them detected only once. The top ten hold more than 0.3% of the sample.

The intended sense of this specimen's time point label: blood sample drawn before combined kidney and bone marrow transplant. Unstimulated Tregs (CD4+CD25+CD127-), CD4+ non-Tregs (CD4+CD25-), CD4 and CD8 cells were FACS-sorted from thawed PBMCs. The patients were a few recipients of combined kidney and bone marrow transplants from the ITN036ST trial, and samples were available only from these trial subjects. Healthy control blood was processed to PBMCs with a Ficoll density gradient and then cryopreserved, whereas patient PBMCs were collected both before and after transplant. Germline trimming amounts to 7 bases on V and 7 bases on J, with 19 as the count of junction bases outside the gene matches. The CDR3 runs 17 residues from the cysteine to the phenylalanine. Only CDR3 DNA remains: 51 bases, in frame from the first base. The germline V gene encodes CDR1 SNHLY and CDR2 FYNNEI. This sample was included in a study of Tregs in tolerant kidney transplant recipients (dated 2019 in TCRdb). Notes on the research overall: The transplants used related donors with nonmyeloablative bone marrow transplantation, and mixed chimerism in the human trials was transient. The study applied TCRbeta sequencing to find donor-specific regulatory T cells before combined kidney and bone marrow transplantation and then followed those same cells after transplant.

The paper's findings and limits, for the study overall: Although technical replication error seemed to be minimal, the question of biological reproducibility was not addressed directly. Expanding Tregs with activated donor B cells appeared to identify the most biologically relevant and donor-specific TCRbeta repertoire. Because the PCR primers were changed over time for some patients, nucleotide-level comparison could not be performed across the samples from those patients. The study was constrained by small patient numbers, and validation of the findings is required in larger populations and under other immunosuppression protocols. In tolerant patients, the expansion of donor-specific Tregs was greater than global Treg expansion, suggesting that the expansion was antigen-driven rather than nonspecific.

The sequencing used CD4+ T cells from blood, collected before the transplant. This receptor chain uses TRBV2 and TRBJ2-5; TRBD2 fits 9 bases in the junction. The receptor was isolated from a human donor who received a combined kidney and bone marrow transplant. The CDR3 protein sequence reads: CASIRSGSGGALGTQYF. In nucleotide form, the sequence is TGTGCCAGCATCCGAAGCGGTAGCGGGGGAGCCCTTGGGACCCAGTACTTC.